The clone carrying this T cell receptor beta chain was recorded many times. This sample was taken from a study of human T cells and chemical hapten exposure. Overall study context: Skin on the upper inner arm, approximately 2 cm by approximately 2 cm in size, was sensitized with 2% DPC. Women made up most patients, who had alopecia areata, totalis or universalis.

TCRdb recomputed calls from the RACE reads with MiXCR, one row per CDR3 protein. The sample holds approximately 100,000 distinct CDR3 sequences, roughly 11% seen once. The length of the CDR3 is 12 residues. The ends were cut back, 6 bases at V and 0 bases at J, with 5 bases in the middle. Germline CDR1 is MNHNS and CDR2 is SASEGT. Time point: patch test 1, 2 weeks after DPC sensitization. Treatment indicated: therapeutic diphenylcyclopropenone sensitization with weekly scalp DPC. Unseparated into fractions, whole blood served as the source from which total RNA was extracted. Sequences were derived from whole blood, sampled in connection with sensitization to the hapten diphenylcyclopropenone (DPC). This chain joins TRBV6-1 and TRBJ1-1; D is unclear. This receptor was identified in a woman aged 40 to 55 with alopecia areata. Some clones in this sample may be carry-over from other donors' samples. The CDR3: CASRVMNTEAFF. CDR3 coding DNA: TGTGCCAGCAGGGTGATGAACACTGAAGCTTTCTTT.